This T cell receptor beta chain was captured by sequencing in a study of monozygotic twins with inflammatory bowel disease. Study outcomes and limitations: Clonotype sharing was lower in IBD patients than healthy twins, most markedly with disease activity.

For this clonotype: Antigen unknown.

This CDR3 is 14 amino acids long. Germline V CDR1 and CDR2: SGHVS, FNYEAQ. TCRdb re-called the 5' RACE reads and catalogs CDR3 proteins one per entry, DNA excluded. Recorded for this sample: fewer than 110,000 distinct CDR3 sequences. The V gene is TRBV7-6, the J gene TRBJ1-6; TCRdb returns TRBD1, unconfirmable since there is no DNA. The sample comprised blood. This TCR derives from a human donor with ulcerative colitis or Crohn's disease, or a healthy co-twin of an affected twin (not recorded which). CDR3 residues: CASSLQGFNSPLHF.